This T cell receptor (beta chain) was sequenced in a study of Ad26.COV2.S vaccination and SARS-CoV-2 variants (dated by TCRdb to about 2021). Some background on the complete study: Donors in the vaccine arm were drawn from COV1001, a multicentre, randomized, double-blind, placebo-controlled phase I-IIa trial testing Ad26.COV2.S in healthy adults. Dosing of Ad26.COV2.S was intramuscular, at either 5x10^10 or 1x10^11 viral particles, delivered as one shot or as two shots spaced 56 days apart. Sequencing of the TCRbeta repertoire served to evaluate the specificity and breadth of SARS-CoV-2-reactive T cell receptors following Ad26.COV2.S vaccination. The TCR-sequenced set comprised around 30 samples: some 20 Ad26.COV2.S vaccine recipients, 5 placebo recipients and 8 SARS-CoV-2 convalescent individuals. Participants in the trial were split at random into five groups of five each, receiving low-dose or high-dose Ad26.COV2.S once or twice, or else placebo on both occasions. Investigators remained blinded to trial group allocation during experiments and outcome assessment.

The immunoSEQ Assay was used to sequence TCRbeta CDR3 regions. After extraction, genomic DNA underwent amplification by bias-controlled multiplex PCR, followed by high-throughput sequencing. Processing in the source paper ran as follows. Collapsing and filtering of sequences were performed to quantify the absolute abundance of each unique TCRbeta CDR3 region. Usable DNA was measured by amplifying reference genes present in all nucleated cells, and TCRbeta template counts were normalized to that usable DNA to estimate T cell fraction. Repertoire TCRs were annotated as SARS-CoV-2-specific when V gene, CDR3 amino acid sequence and J gene were exactly matched to a known reactive TCR set. The reference SARS-CoV-2 TCR set was obtained from MIRA and was filtered for enrichment in COVID-19-positive ImmuneCODE repertoires, whereby public or cross-reactive TCRs were removed. Using the MIRA antigens, annotated TCRs were further analysed by specific ORF or by position within an ORF. Breadth was defined as the number of annotated unique rearrangements divided by the total number of unique productive rearrangements, and depth was defined as the summed frequency of the annotated unique rearrangements. Two-sided Wilcoxon rank-sum tests were used to compare TCR breadth between groups. TCRdb carries this immuneACCESS record with in-frame sequences only. Its versions omit some clonotypes, under half of them owing to an unresolved V gene in the studies checked, with the rest unexplained. V and J calls and clone size are copied from that table; D and trimming were computed from the DNA. Present in this sample are 430,000 or so clones, 75% to 95% of which were seen just once. The ten most abundant clones make up 12% of the sample.

Concerning this clone: This receptor's antigen is unknown. Qualities for individual bases were not recorded, and no much larger clone is one base off.

Looking up the germline V gene yields CDR1 KGHSH and CDR2 LQKENI. V drops 2 bases and J drops 4 bases, leaving 18 bases in between. The CDR3 has 17 amino acids, counting the end cysteine and phenylalanine. CDR3 DNA only is kept here, 51 bases in frame from base 1. Points the paper makes about the study in general: According to the authors, total T cell responses may have been underestimated by the TCR breadth and depth analyses. Compared with placebo recipients, Ad26.COV2.S recipients showed higher spike-specific TCR breadth (P = 0.0014). After vaccination, spike-specific CD8+ and CD4+ T cell responses were reported to show substantial breadth. Non-spike TCR breadth was comparable between vaccine and placebo recipients, consistent with the vaccine containing only spike. The study was not powered for comparison of responses between vaccine doses or regimens.

In the paper's terms, the treatment or condition label means: 15 to 20 received Ad26.COV2.S at low or high dose, single or two shots; about 5 received placebo; per-sample allocation not given. Repertoires of vaccine and placebo recipients were sequenced from samples collected on day 63 after the first injection. In Cohort 1b, roughly 25 adults aged 18-55 years were enrolled at a single site in Boston, USA, between 29 July and 7 August 2020. Ad26.COV2.S consisted of a replication-incompetent adenovirus type 26 vector by which a prefusion-stabilized SARS-CoV-2 spike protein from the original Wuhan strain was expressed.

The specimen was peripheral blood, collected in a trial of Ad26.COV2.S vaccine versus placebo. In this chain, TRBV18 is recombined with TRBJ1-3, with no reliable assignment of the D segment. This sequence originates from a person between 18 and 60 years old who received the Ad26.COV2.S COVID-19 vaccine or a placebo. In nucleotides, the sequence is TGTGCCAGCTCACCAGCCCGTCCGGGGAGGCTGGGAAACACCATATATTTT. Protein translation: CASSPARPGRLGNTIYF.